This T cell receptor beta chain came from a study of control samples from healthy donors and cancer patients. Profiled with immunoSEQ multiplex PCR; TCRdb holds only in-frame clones, not every one. The sample carries roughly 92,000 clones, 86% recorded once. The length of the CDR3 is 13 residues. V dropped 5 bases and J dropped 5 bases, with 10 bases sitting between them. Specimen: blood. The receptor comes from a woman aged 45-65 years in good health. J is TRBJ1-5 and V is TRBV12-3 or TRBV12-4; no reliable D call. The CDR3 DNA reads TGTGCCAGCAGTCCCCGCCGGGATCAGCCCCAGCATTTT. Translating gives CASSPRRDQPQHF.